Shown below are 23 T cell receptor beta chains from a single sample sequenced in a study of beta chain features in type 1 diabetes. Investigators reverse transcribed all isolated RNA, so they sequenced expressed TCRB transcripts. Assay: immunoSEQ multiplex PCR; the TCRdb copy retains only in-frame clones and omits some. The data contain 310,000 or so clones, 6.5% to 10% of them singletons. What was sequenced was central memory CD4+ T cells from blood. The receptors stem from a young woman in good health.

The V and J genes are TRBV9 and TRBJ2-1; 12 nucleotides align to TRBD2. Germline CDR1 SGDLS, CDR2 YYNGEE. V gave up 4 bases and J gave up 9 bases; unmatched junction bases: 14. The CDR3 loop spans 17 amino acids. The CDR3 reads CASSQDFRLAGDLEQFF. The CDR3 coding sequence is TGTGCCAGCAGCCAAGATTTTCGACTAGCGGGAGATCTTGAGCAGTTCTTC.

This clone was seen only a few times. This chain connects TRBV2 to TRBJ2-5, with TRBD2 identical over 9 bases. This CDR3 is 15 amino acids long. Germline loops: CDR1 SNHLY, CDR2 FYNNEI. V shed 5 bases and J 5 bases; nucleotides not matched to a gene: 9. CDR3 nucleotides: TGTGCCAGCAGTACGTCCGGGACTAGCAAGGAGACCCAGTACTTC. Translation: CASSTSGTSKETQYF.

With regard to this clone: Relative to the germline gene, one junction end is altered; a read error may explain this. This chain links TRBV5-1 with TRBJ1-2; D might be TRBD1 (5 bases). The V gene's germline CDR1 is SGHRS and CDR2 YFSETQ. CDR3 length: 14 residues. The CDR3, as DNA: TGCGCCTGCAGCTTGGGAGAGCAGGGCTATGGCTACACCTTC. Translating gives CACSLGEQGYGYTF.

In its sample, this clone was seen a few times. V usage is TRBV7-3 and J usage is TRBJ2-1; 11 nucleotides match TRBD2. The germline gives CDR1 SGHTA, CDR2 FQGTGA. V trimming: 5 bases; J trimming: 8 bases; junction bases outside the gene matches: 5. CDR3 length equals 14 residues. CDR3 in DNA: TGTGCCAGCAGCGCTACTAGCGGGAGCGATGAGCAGTTCTTC. This encodes CASSATSGSDEQFF.

The rearrangement links TRBV10-3 to TRBJ2-7; tentative D call: TRBD1 (6 bases). The CDR3 runs 16 residues. The V and J ends lost 4 bases and 0 bases respectively, with 16 bases between them. The V gene's germline CDR1 is ENHRY and CDR2 SYGVKD. CDR3 coding DNA: TGTGCCATCAGTGGAGATGAACAGGGCAGCTCCTACGAGCAGTACTTC. Translating it yields CAISGDEQGSSYEQYF.

This clone occurred a few times. The chain uses TRBV10-3 and TRBJ2-2, with D possibly matching TRBD2 (6 bases). Trimming removed 0 bases from V and 5 bases from J, with 10 bases in between. This CDR3 spans 15 amino acids. The V gene's germline CDR1 is ENHRY and CDR2 SYGVKD. CDR3 in amino acids: CAISESKAGTGELFF. DNA of the CDR3: TGTGCCATCAGTGAGTCAAAGGCGGGAACCGGGGAGCTGTTTTTT.

This clone was seen a handful of times. One junction end does not reproduce the germline sequence, and a read error may be involved. Other DNA sequences in this specimen translate into the identical CDR3. The genes are TRBV5-1 and TRBJ1-1; the D gene is possibly TRBD1 (6 bases). The CDR3 sequence is 14 residues long. The V gene's germline CDR1 is SGHRS and CDR2 YFSETQ. The chain's CDR3 is CASSLGASNTEAFF. In nucleotides, the CDR3 is TGCGCCAGCAGTTTGGGGGCGAGTAACACTGAAGCTTTCTTT.

This clone has only a few counts. This chain joins TRBV7-3 and TRBJ2-3, with a tentative D call TRBD1 (5 bases). The CDR3 has 15 residues. Trimming shortened V by 5 bases and J by 2 bases, and 14 bases separated the two germline ends. From germline, CDR1 is SGHTA and CDR2 FQGTGA. The CDR3 reads CASSPQGSYTDTQYF. In nucleotides, the CDR3 is TGTGCCAGCAGCCCCCAGGGTAGCTACACAGATACGCAGTATTTT.

This clone was seen more than once but under ten times. The V and J genes are TRBV7-9 and TRBJ2-2, with a tentative D call TRBD2 (6 bases). V was pared by 5 bases and J by 5 bases, with 18 bases between. The germline CDR1 and CDR2 sequences are SEHNR and FQNEAQ (reference sequence). This CDR3 spans 16 amino acids. CDR3 DNA: TGTGCCAGCAGCCCCCGGCCTAGCGTCGGGACCGGGGAGCTGTTTTTT. This translates into CASSPRPSVGTGELFF.

The V gene is TRBV7-3, the J gene TRBJ2-2; maybe TRBD2 (5 bases). The germline V gene has CDR1 SGHTA and CDR2 FQGTGA. Deletions cut 4 bases from V and 6 bases from J, with 12 bases between. CDR3 length: 14 residues. The CDR3 here is CASSSTGNSGELFF. The CDR3 DNA is TGTGCCAGCAGCTCAACGGGGAATTCCGGGGAGCTGTTTTTT.

This CDR3 reads CASSVFSGSRYTEAFF. In DNA, the CDR3 is TGTGCCAGCAGCGTATTCTCAGGGAGCCGGTACACTGAAGCTTTCTTT. The chain employs TRBV7-2 and TRBJ1-1; D may be TRBD1 (5 bases). V lost 5 bases and J 3 bases, leaving 19 bases between the germline ends. CDR1 is SGHTA, CDR2 FQGNSA, per germline. The CDR3 spans 16 residues.

There are a few counts of this clone. This chain connects TRBV7-9 to TRBJ2-3; D gene unclear. The germline V gene has CDR1 SEHNR and CDR2 FQNEAQ (reference sequence). V was pared by 5 bases and J by 4 bases, with 13 bases between. The CDR3 has 14 residues. CDR3 sequence (DNA): TGTGCCAGCAGCCGAACCAATCGGCCAGATACGCAGTATTTT. Its protein is CASSRTNRPDTQYF.

This clone was found a few times. The chain combines TRBV5-1 with TRBJ1-3, with D hard to call. There are 14 residues in the CDR3. In germline, CDR1 is SGHRS, CDR2 YFSETQ. V dropped 4 bases and J dropped 5 bases, with 13 bases sitting between them. CDR3 nucleotide sequence: TGCGCCAGCAGCCTGGAAGCGGATAGAAACACCATATATTTT. Its protein is CASSLEADRNTIYF. The full variable domain, completed using reference TRBV5-1 and TRBJ1-3, is KAGVTQTPRYLIKTRGQQVTLSCSPISGHRSVSWYQQTPGQGLQFLFEYFSETQRNKGNFPGRFSGRQFSNSRSEMNVSTLELGDSALYLCASSLEADRNTIYFGEGSWLTVV.

This clone has a handful of counts. Distinct nucleotide sequences in the sample also encode this CDR3. The chain is built from TRBV11-3 and TRBJ2-5; D is unclear. Per germline, CDR1 SGHNT and CDR2 YENEEA. Trimming pared 1 base from V and 5 bases from J, leaving 5 bases between. The CDR3 is 12 residues long. The CDR3 region has the DNA TGTGCCAGCAGCTTAGGACGGGAGACCCAGTACTTC. It translates to CASSLGRETQYF.

This clone showed up just a few times. The genes are TRBV7-2 and TRBJ2-1; perhaps TRBD1 as D (5 bases). This CDR3 contains 13 residues. Germline CDR1 SGHTA, CDR2 FQGNSA. The germline V and J ends were trimmed by 1 base and 12 bases, with 13 bases remaining between them. In DNA form, the CDR3 reads TGTGCCAGCAGCTTAGACAGGCTTCAAGGGCAGTTCTTC. This encodes CASSLDRLQGQFF.

This clone turned up a few times. The rearrangement links TRBV25-1 to TRBJ2-7; D is uncertain. In germline, CDR1 is MGHDK, CDR2 SYGVNS. V was clipped by 5 bases and J by 2 bases, with 13 bases between them. The CDR3 is 14 amino acids. CDR3 sequence (DNA): TGTGCCAGCAGTCCACTAACCCAAGCCTACGAGCAGTACTTC. As protein: CASSPLTQAYEQYF.

This clone was counted a few times. The chain links TRBV9 to TRBJ1-2; D is undetermined. V lost 3 bases and J lost 3, with 9 bases in between. This CDR3 has 13 amino acids. Germline V gives CDR1 SGDLS, CDR2 YYNGEE. The CDR3, as DNA: TGTGCCAGCAGCGACCGGGAAGACTATGGCTACACCTTC. Protein: CASSDREDYGYTF.

This clone was recorded many times. The CDR3 loop reads CASSPPSASYGYTF. CDR3 nucleotides: TGTGCCAGCTCACCACCGTCAGCATCCTATGGCTACACCTTC. The J gene is TRBJ1-2, the V gene TRBV18, with D hard to call. Germline V lookup: CDR1 KGHSH, CDR2 LQKENI. The CDR3 totals 14 residues. V was pared by 0 bases and J by 4 bases, with 9 bases between.

The CDR3 DNA reads TGTGCCAGCAGTACCACAGGGGGCAACACCGGGGAGCTGTTTTTT. It translates to CASSTTGGNTGELFF. The chain has TRBV6-6 and TRBJ2-2; 9 bases are a match to TRBD1. V gave up 5 bases and J gave up 2 bases; unmatched junction bases: 3. The CDR3 runs to 15 residues. In germline, CDR1 is MNHNY, CDR2 SVGAGI (reference sequence).

This clone was picked up a small number of times. The chain has TRBV27 and TRBJ2-7; possibly TRBD2 for D (6 bases). The CDR3 covers 16 residues. Germline CDR1 MNHEY, CDR2 SMNVEV (reference sequence). Between the trimmed V and J ends, which lost 2 bases and 0 bases, there was a span of 14 bases. This CDR3 reads CASSLVGLASSYEQYF. The CDR3 region has the DNA TGTGCCAGCAGTTTAGTAGGGCTAGCGAGCTCCTACGAGCAGTACTTC.

This rearrangement joins TRBV7-2 to TRBJ1-2; 8 nucleotides align to TRBD1. After removal of 5 bases from V and 6 bases from J, the junction contained 5 bases not matched to a gene. The CDR3 loop spans 13 amino acids. The germline gives CDR1 SGHTA, CDR2 FQGNSA. The CDR3 region is CASSLGQVNGYTF. The CDR3, as DNA: TGTGCCAGCAGCCTGGGACAGGTGAATGGCTACACCTTC.

This clone was seen more than once but under ten times. The V gene is TRBV23-1, the J gene TRBJ1-2; D unclear. TRBV23-1 is recorded as an ORF, its role being uncertain. This CDR3 spans 15 amino acids. The V end was cut by 4 bases, the J end by 5 bases, with 17 bases between. CDR3 protein: CASSRMNDGPYGYTF. CDR3 nucleotide sequence: TGCGCCAGCAGTCGAATGAACGACGGACCATATGGCTACACCTTC.

This clone was recorded many times. The chain recombines TRBV7-2 with TRBJ2-5; TRBD1 matches at 8 bases. Germline V gene data show CDR1 as SGHTA and CDR2 as FQGNSA. The CDR3 totals 15 residues. The trim removed 4 bases at V and 3 bases at J, leaving 7 bases unmatched. The CDR3 nucleotides are TGTGCCAGCAGCTCCGTAGCGACAGGGGAAGAGACCCAGTACTTC. Amino acid sequence: CASSSVATGEETQYF.